This T cell receptor (beta chain) stems from a study of blood T cell repertoires in COVID-19. This CDR3 comprises 17 residues. The junction had 8 bases not matched to a gene; V was cut back by 5 bases and J by 6 bases. Germline V gene sequence: CDR1 LGHNA, CDR2 YNFKEQ. Clones were read by immunoSEQ multiplex PCR, and TCRdb kept only the in-frame ones, dropping some. The table records fewer than 250,000 clones, about 90% of them present only once. The chain combines TRBV4-2 with TRBJ2-2; 14 bases agree with TRBD2. This clonotype was sampled from a man aged 25 to 40 with acute or convalescent COVID-19. Specimen: peripheral blood. The CDR3, as DNA: TGTGCCAGCAGCGACCGGACTAGCGGGGGGTCCCCCGGGGAGCTGTTTTTT. Amino acids: CASSDRTSGGSPGELFF.